One sample yielded the 5 T cell receptor beta chains listed below, sequenced in a study of shared T cell receptors in the human thymus. Clones were sequenced by immunoSEQ multiplex PCR, and TCRdb holds only the in-frame ones, with some missing. The profile shows roughly 660,000 clones, around nine tenths of them singletons. The sample also formed part of further work on human thymus T cells.

What was sequenced was thymocytes. All receptors derive from a boy younger than two with a congenital heart defect.

The CDR3 bases are TGTGCCAGCAGTTTAAGGACTAGCGGGAATCTTTGCGAGCAGTACTTC. Its translation is CASSLRTSGNLCEQYF. The chain employs TRBV28 and TRBJ2-7; 12 bases fit TRBD2. The CDR3 sequence is 16 residues long. V lost 2 bases and J lost 6; bases outside the gene matches: 8. Germline assignment: CDR1 MDHEN and CDR2 SYDVKM.

CDR3 protein: CASSLDRGSPEAFF. CDR3 nucleotides: TGTGCCAGCAGCTTAGATAGGGGGAGCCCTGAAGCTTTCTTT. This chain links TRBV11-2 with TRBJ1-1; perhaps TRBD1 as D (6 bases). The CDR3 runs 14 residues. Per the germline V gene, CDR1 is SGHAT and CDR2 is FQNNGV. The ends were cut back, 0 bases at V and 6 bases at J, with 11 bases in the middle.

This chain links TRBV28 with TRBJ2-7, with 11 bases fitting TRBD2. V lost 5 bases to trimming and J lost 4 bases; unmatched junction nucleotides: 4. CDR1 is MDHEN, CDR2 SYDVKM, per germline. The CDR3 spans 14 residues. The CDR3 DNA is TGTGCCAGCAGTGGTACTAGCGGGAGATACGAGCAGTACTTC. Protein sequence: CASSGTSGRYEQYF.

The J gene is TRBJ2-5, the V gene TRBV6-1, with TRBD2 identical over 11 bases. The CDR3 covers 15 residues. V lost 5 bases, J lost 0 bases, and 2 bases stayed unmatched. CDR1 and CDR2 (germline): MNHNS, SASEGT. This chain's CDR3 is CASSTSGRNQETQYF. The CDR3 bases are TGTGCCAGCAGTACTAGCGGGAGAAACCAAGAGACCCAGTACTTC.

The count of this clone is one. V usage is TRBV18 and J usage is TRBJ2-1; 9 bases map to TRBD2. The CDR3 consists of 18 residues. V dropped 1 base and J dropped 4; count of bases not matched to a gene: 11. Germline V lookup: CDR1 KGHSH, CDR2 LQKENI. The CDR3 reads CASSPLKKSGRTYNEQFF. The CDR3, as DNA: TGTGCCAGCTCACCACTCAAAAAGAGCGGGAGGACGTACAATGAGCAGTTCTTC.